Presented here are 15 T cell receptor beta chains from one specimen sequenced in a study of blood T cell repertoires in COVID-19. Here immunoSEQ multiplex PCR was the method, and the copy in TCRdb shows in-frame clones only, minus some. Among 300,000 to 450,000 clones, more than 70% were seen once, and the ten largest hold approximately 2.5%. The sample consisted of peripheral blood. These receptors originate from a woman aged 55-75 years with COVID-19, enrolled during active disease.

This clone was detected only once. The chain is built from TRBV5-5 and TRBJ2-7, with D possibly being TRBD1 (6 bases). Per the germline V gene, CDR1 is SGHKS and CDR2 is YYEKEE (reference sequence). This CDR3 is 14 amino acids long. Trimming removed 2 bases from V and 2 bases from J, with 11 bases in between. CDR3 sequence (DNA): TGTGCCAGCAGCTTACAGGGATTTCCCTACGAGCAGTACTTC. It encodes CASSLQGFPYEQYF.

The CDR3 DNA sequence: TGTGCCAGCAGCTACCGGGGTAGCGGGGGGGGCAATGAGCAGTTCTTC. This translates into CASSYRGSGGGNEQFF. The gene calls are TRBV11-1 and TRBJ2-1; 11 nucleotides match TRBD2. In germline, CDR1 is SGHAT, CDR2 FQDESV (reference sequence). This CDR3 has 16 residues. The V segment lost 4 bases and the J segment 6 bases; nucleotides outside the gene matches: 8.

The chain recombines TRBV19 with TRBJ1-2; possibly TRBD1 for D (6 bases). V lost 6 bases and J lost 3, with 20 bases in between. CDR1 is LNHDA and CDR2 is SQIVND in the germline V gene (reference sequence). CDR3 length equals 16 residues. CDR3 bases: TGTGCCAGTAGGCAAGAACTCCGGGACATAGACTATGGCTACACCTTC. Amino acid sequence: CASRQELRDIDYGYTF.

The rearrangement links TRBV5-4 to TRBJ1-5, with 7 nucleotides matching TRBD1. Germline trimming cut 3 bases from V and 0 bases from J; bases unmatched to any gene: 3. The CDR3 loop spans 15 amino acids. Germline V gene data show CDR1 as SGHNT and CDR2 as YYREEE (reference sequence). This CDR3 reads CASSSGGYSNQPQHF. CDR3 sequence (DNA): TGTGCCAGCAGCTCAGGGGGTTATAGCAATCAGCCCCAGCATTTT.

The V gene is TRBV4-2, the J gene TRBJ2-3; D gene uncertain. The length of the CDR3 is 17 residues. With 3 bases removed from V and 1 base from J, the gap between germline ends came to 17 bases. From germline, CDR1 is LGHNA and CDR2 YNFKEQ. CDR3 residues: CASSHLSGGARTDTQYF. In DNA, the CDR3 is TGTGCCAGCAGCCACCTCTCCGGCGGCGCCCGCACAGATACGCAGTATTTT.

The genes are TRBV4-1 and TRBJ2-6; 8 nucleotides line up with TRBD2. After removal of 1 base from V and 2 bases from J, the junction contained 7 bases not matched to a gene. The germline CDR1 and CDR2 sequences are MGHRA and YSYEKL. The CDR3 totals 18 residues. The CDR3: CASSQVGGGHTGANVLTF. The CDR3 bases are TGCGCCAGCAGCCAAGTTGGCGGGGGGCATACTGGGGCCAACGTCCTGACTTTC.

The gene calls are TRBV7-3 and TRBJ2-1; weak D call: TRBD2 (5 bases). CDR3 length: 13 amino acids. Germline V lookup: CDR1 SGHTA, CDR2 FQGTGA. The V end lost 3 bases, the J end lost 9 bases, and 12 bases lay between the germline ends. The CDR3 DNA reads TGTGCCAGCAGCTTGGAACCTCGGGGTGAGCAGTTCTTC. Translating it yields CASSLEPRGEQFF.

The chain carries TRBV2 and TRBJ1-6; TRBD1 matches 7 bases. The V and J ends lost 6 bases and 1 base, in that order; junction bases with no gene match: 12. This CDR3 is 18 amino acids long. Germline V gives CDR1 SNHLY, CDR2 FYNNEI. CDR3 bases: TGTGCCAGCAGCCACGGCAGGGGGATTGAGTCCTATAATTCACCCCTCCACTTT. Translated, it gives CASSHGRGIESYNSPLHF.

The chain recombines TRBV4-1 with TRBJ1-3; a weak D match, TRBD1 (6 bases). Trimming took 0 bases from V and 0 from J, leaving 15 bases between them. Germline V gives CDR1 MGHRA, CDR2 YSYEKL. The CDR3 is 18 amino acids. The CDR3 bases are TGCGCCAGCAGCCAAGACACAGGGCTCTCATACTCTGGAAACACCATATATTTT. Translation gives CASSQDTGLSYSGNTIYF.

The rearrangement links TRBV19 to TRBJ1-5, with D possibly being TRBD1 (6 bases). V was clipped by 1 base and J by 4 bases, with 14 bases between them. Germline V gene sequence: CDR1 LNHDA, CDR2 SQIVND (reference sequence). The CDR3 covers 16 residues. The CDR3 sequence is CASSIGGQRGNQPQHF. DNA for the CDR3: TGTGCCAGTAGTATAGGCGGACAGCGGGGGAATCAGCCCCAGCATTTT.

This clone appeared once. The rearrangement joins TRBV9 to TRBJ2-5; no firm D call. V lost 2 bases to trimming and J lost 1 base, with 9 bases between them. The germline V gene has CDR1 SGDLS and CDR2 YYNGEE. This CDR3 contains 14 residues. CDR3 DNA: TGTGCCAGCAGCGTGCAGGTAGGCCAAGAGACCCAGTACTTC. It specifies CASSVQVGQETQYF.

The CDR3 protein is CASSFFNAGVGYTF. DNA of the CDR3: TGCGCCAGCAGCTTTTTCAACGCGGGGGTTGGCTACACCTTC. J is TRBJ1-2 and V is TRBV5-1; D possibly corresponds to TRBD1 (5 bases). CDR1 is SGHRS and CDR2 is YFSETQ in the germline V gene. This CDR3 spans 14 amino acids. The ends were cut back, 2 bases at V and 7 bases at J, with 15 bases in the middle. The variable domain in full, with the rest retrieved from reference TRBV5-1 and TRBJ1-2, is KAGVTQTPRYLIKTRGQQVTLSCSPISGHRSVSWYQQTPGQGLQFLFEYFSETQRNKGNFPGRFSGRQFSNSRSEMNVSTLELGDSALYLCASSFFNAGVGYTFGSGTRLTVV.

The gene calls are TRBV19 and TRBJ2-1; no reliable D call. Trimming pared 3 bases from V and 2 bases from J, leaving 11 bases between. CDR1 and CDR2 (germline): LNHDA, SQIVND (reference sequence). This CDR3 comprises 15 residues. CDR3 sequence (DNA): TGTGCCAGTAGTATTGGTAGAAAACCCTACAATGAGCAGTTCTTC. Residues: CASSIGRKPYNEQFF.

The J gene is TRBJ1-6, the V gene TRBV10-1, with unresolved D. The germline CDR1 and CDR2 sequences are WNHNN and SYGVQD (reference sequence). The CDR3 covers 13 residues. The germline V and J ends were trimmed by 4 bases and 6 bases, with 7 bases remaining between them. CDR3 amino acids: CASSGTSNSPLHF. CDR3 DNA: TGCGCCAGCAGTGGAACCAGTAATTCACCCCTCCACTTT.

This clone was recorded once. J is TRBJ2-4 and V is TRBV5-4; 11 bases are shared with TRBD2. Trimming at V came to 3 bases and at J to 0 bases, leaving 8 bases not matched to a gene. The CDR3 has 18 amino acids. Germline values: CDR1 SGHNT, CDR2 YYREEE (reference sequence). CDR3 sequence (DNA): TGTGCCAGCAGCTCGGAGCTAGCGGGGGGACTAGCCAAAAACATTCAGTACTTC. Amino acids: CASSSELAGGLAKNIQYF.